This T cell receptor beta chain was captured in a study of molecular identifiers for immune sequencing clone quantification. Preparation methods for the bulk TCR libraries were those previously described, with listed TCR primers. TCRdb re-called the PCR reads through MiXCR, storing one row per CDR3 protein. The data contain some 590,000 distinct CDR3 sequences, 25% of them seen just once; the ten biggest clones take up about 0.8%. General study findings and limits: Effector cells had over 99% of their molecules in clones above 20 RNA copies, while naive cells had under 1%.

The CDR3 runs 14 residues. The germline V and J ends were trimmed by 5 bases and 2 bases, with 11 bases remaining between them. The germline V gene encodes CDR1 LGHNA and CDR2 YSLEER. Notes on this clonotype: The target antigen is unknown. Given a much more abundant clone one base away, this may be a read error.

Material for sequencing was naive CD8+ T cells from blood, with Jurkat cell RNA spiked in. This sample's subset: FACS-sorted CD8+CD4-CCR7+CD45RA+ naive T cells. The receptor was isolated from a human donor in good health. Some libraries in this study had Jurkat cell RNA spiked in. V is TRBV4-3 and J is TRBJ2-3, with no clear D. The CDR3 protein is CASSSVWDTDTQYF. The CDR3 DNA is TGCGCCAGCAGCTCAGTCTGGGACACAGATACGCAGTATTTT.